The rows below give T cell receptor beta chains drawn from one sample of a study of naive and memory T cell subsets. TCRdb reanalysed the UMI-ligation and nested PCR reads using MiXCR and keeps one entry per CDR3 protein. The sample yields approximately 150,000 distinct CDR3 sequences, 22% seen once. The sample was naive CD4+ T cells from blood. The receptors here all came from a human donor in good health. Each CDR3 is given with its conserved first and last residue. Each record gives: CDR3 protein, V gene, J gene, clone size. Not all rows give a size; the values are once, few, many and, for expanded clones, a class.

CASSFSPHGNIQYF	TRBV28	TRBJ2-4	.
CASSPFSIISNQPQHF	TRBV18	TRBJ1-5	few
CAWSVTGFHF	TRBV30	TRBJ1-2	.
CASNSGGRNRLSYEQYF	TRBV6-2/TRBV6-3	TRBJ2-7	few
CSVSSGTAGTGELFF	TRBV29-1	TRBJ2-2	.
CAISERRGETQYF	TRBV10-3	TRBJ2-5	.
CASSSRDHSYPTTNEKLFF	TRBV5-1	TRBJ1-4	.
CASSSRDPSEGAFF	TRBV12-3/TRBV12-4	TRBJ1-1	.
CVSSHLRPQNTEAFF	TRBV4-2	TRBJ1-1	.
CASSQGRGYTF	TRBV4-3	TRBJ1-2	few
CSARSTSGRTDTQYF	TRBV20-1	TRBJ2-3	few
CASSHRLAETQYF	TRBV12-3/TRBV12-4	TRBJ2-5	.
CASSPDHLLATDTQYF	TRBV6-1	TRBJ2-3	few
CASVQGQNYNEQFF	TRBV5-1	TRBJ2-1	.
CASSLDRGPGGYTF	TRBV5-8	TRBJ1-2	few
CASSLGGQRSGYTF	TRBV7-8	TRBJ1-2	.
CASSRATYEQYF	TRBV3-1	TRBJ2-7	.
CASSLTGRGHGEQYF	TRBV11-2	TRBJ2-7	few
CASSLSLNYGYTF	TRBV7-2	TRBJ1-2	few
CASSVGFRGHETQYF	TRBV9	TRBJ2-5	few
CASSPGTLSGNEQFF	TRBV28	TRBJ2-1	few
CASSLATDYGYTF	TRBV28	TRBJ1-2	.
CASSSSGSSADTQYF	TRBV5-1	TRBJ2-3	.
CASSPQPTVNTEAFF	TRBV12-3/TRBV12-4	TRBJ1-1	few
CASSQGTRHEQYF	TRBV14	TRBJ2-7	few
CASSPAGGTQYF	TRBV7-3	TRBJ2-5	.
CASSPGTRYEQYF	TRBV18	TRBJ2-7	many
CASSITGGSRAFF	TRBV12-3/TRBV12-4	TRBJ1-1	.
CRDSLLDNEQFF	TRBV20-1	TRBJ2-1	.
CASSLSRILAKNIQYF	TRBV11-2	TRBJ2-4	many
CSARGGRKAYEQYF	TRBV20-1	TRBJ2-7	many
CASSQEQGVPQGTQYF	TRBV4-3	TRBJ2-3	few
CASSSLLRVQETQYF	TRBV28	TRBJ2-5	.
CASSLTSGIQNEQFF	TRBV7-2	TRBJ2-1	few
CASSLPLAGKNTGELFF	TRBV4-2	TRBJ2-2	many
CASSSTGSWTEAFF	TRBV3-1	TRBJ1-1	.
CASINRGGEGHEQYF	TRBV27	TRBJ2-7	few
CASSQGLRGFYNEQFF	TRBV14	TRBJ2-1	few
CAWDSYNEQFF	TRBV30	TRBJ2-1	.
CVSSTTGGPLYEQFF	TRBV7-3	TRBJ2-1	.
CASRKSSYNEQFF	TRBV6-2/TRBV6-3	TRBJ2-1	few
CAWSPKQGSNTEAFF	TRBV30	TRBJ1-1	.
CASFSVRSGRTDTGELFF	TRBV19	TRBJ2-2	many
CASRSLKMVTNTGELFF	TRBV28	TRBJ2-2	few
CASSAGPTGGGTDTQYF	TRBV5-1	TRBJ2-3	.